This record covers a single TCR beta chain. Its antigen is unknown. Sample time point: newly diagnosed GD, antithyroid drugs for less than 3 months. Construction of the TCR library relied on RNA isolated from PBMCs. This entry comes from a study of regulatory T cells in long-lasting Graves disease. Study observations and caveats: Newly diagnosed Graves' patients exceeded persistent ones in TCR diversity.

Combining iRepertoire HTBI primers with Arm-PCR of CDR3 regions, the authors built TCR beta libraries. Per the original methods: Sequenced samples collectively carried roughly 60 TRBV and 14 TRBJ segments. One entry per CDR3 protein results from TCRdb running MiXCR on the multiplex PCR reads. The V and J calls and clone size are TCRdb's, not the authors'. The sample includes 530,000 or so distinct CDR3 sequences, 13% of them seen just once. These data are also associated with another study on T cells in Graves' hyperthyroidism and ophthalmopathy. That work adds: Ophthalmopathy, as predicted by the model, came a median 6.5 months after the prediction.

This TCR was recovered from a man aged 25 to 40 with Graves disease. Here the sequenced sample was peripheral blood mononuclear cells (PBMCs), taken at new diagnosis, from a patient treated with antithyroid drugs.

CDR3 loop: CASRHRQGEEKLFF. The CDR3 DNA follows: TGTGCCAGCAGACACCGACAGGGTGAGGAAAAACTGTTTTTT. The chain employs TRBV12-3 or TRBV12-4 and TRBJ1-4, with 7 positions matching TRBD1. This CDR3 has 14 residues. Trimming took 6 bases from V and 8 from J; bases not matched to a gene: 9.